This T cell receptor (beta chain) was sequenced in a study of shared clonotypes between healthy human individuals. Assay runs were performed at deep level. Original processing methods: Filtering differed for immunoSEQ, which gave only junction sequences without quality scores. TCRdb's copy holds only in-frame clones and misses some; the assay was immunoSEQ multiplex PCR. V and J calls and clone size come straight from that table; D and trimming were deduced from the DNA. The sample lists a few hundred thousand clones, around three quarters occurring once. Germline lookup yields CDR1 MGHDK and CDR2 SYGVNS. This CDR3 region has 13 residues. V was cut by 3 bases and J by 5 bases, with 10 bases left in between.

V and J are TRBV25-1 and TRBJ2-5; D gene unclear. The sequenced sample consisted of PBMCs. This clonotype originated in a woman aged 40 to 50 in good health. Some clones in this sample may be carry-over from other donors' samples. In nucleotides, the CDR3 is TGTGCCAGCAGTGATGGGGTTGAGGAGACCCAGTACTTC. It translates to CASSDGVEETQYF.